The 25 T cell receptor beta chains below were found in one sample sequenced in a study of CD8 T cells in Susac syndrome. Reverse transcription of roughly 0.5 to 1 ug RNA was performed with random hexamers. TCRdb re-called the immunoSEQ multiplex PCR reads through MiXCR, storing one row per CDR3 protein. This table holds approximately 170,000 distinct CDR3 sequences, 94% found once. Sequenced sample: CD4+ T cells from PBMCs. These receptor sequences come from a human donor with multiple sclerosis.

This clonotype was observed once. The rearrangement uses TRBV20-1 and TRBJ1-2, with TRBD1 identical over 10 bases. V dropped 3 bases and J dropped 2; count of bases not matched to a gene: 9. This CDR3 has 16 amino acids. Germline CDR1 and CDR2: DFQATT and SNEGSKA (reference sequence). Here the CDR3 DNA reads TGCAGTGCTAGTACCACCCGGGACAGGGGAAACTATGGCTACACCTTC. Amino acid sequence: CSASTTRDRGNYGYTF.

This chain links TRBV12-3 or TRBV12-4 with TRBJ2-1; maybe TRBD2 (6 bases). V lost 6 bases, J lost 7 bases, and 19 bases lay in between. The CDR3 extends over 15 amino acids. CDR3 in DNA: TGTGCCAGCAGATTCAGGGTGGGGGGAGTGAATGAGCAGTTCTTC. Translation gives CASRFRVGGVNEQFF.

The rearrangement joins TRBV9 to TRBJ2-7; D remains ambiguous. This CDR3 contains 14 residues. The V gene's germline CDR1 is SGDLS and CDR2 YYNGEE. The V end lost 0 bases, the J end lost 4 bases, and 11 bases lay between the germline ends. For the CDR3, the DNA is TGTGCCAGCAGCGTAGGCGGTTTTCAGTACGAGCAGTACTTC. Protein: CASSVGGFQYEQYF. The variable domain in full, completed from reference TRBV9 and TRBJ2-7, reads DSGVTQTPKHLITATGQRVTLRCSPRSGDLSVYWYQQSLDQGLQFLIQYYNGEERAKGNILERFSAQQFPDLHSELNLSSLELGDSALYFCASSVGGFQYEQYFGPGTRLTVT.

The rearrangement joins TRBV30 to TRBJ2-1; a possible D gene is TRBD2 (6 bases). This CDR3 is built from 13 residues. In germline, CDR1 is GTSNPN, CDR2 SVGIG (reference sequence). V lost 4 bases, J lost 10 bases, and 17 bases lay in between. The CDR3 region is CAWTTTRTQEQFF. DNA of the CDR3: TGTGCCTGGACTACGACTAGGACACAGGAGCAGTTCTTC. Supplemented by reference TRBV30 and TRBJ2-1, the full variable domain reads SQTIHQWPATLVQPVGSPLSLECTVEGTSNPNLYWYRQAAGRGLQLLFYSVGIGQISSEVPQNLSASRPQDRQFILSSKKLLLSDSGFYLCAWTTTRTQEQFFGPGTRLTVL.

The V call is TRBV7-8, the J call TRBJ2-1; D is unclear. The V end lost 2 bases, the J end lost 0 bases, and 11 bases lay between the germline ends. The germline V gene encodes CDR1 SGHVS and CDR2 FQNEAQ. This CDR3 spans 16 amino acids. CDR3 amino acids: CASSLYWDGSYNEQFF. DNA for the CDR3: TGTGCCAGCAGCTTATATTGGGATGGCTCCTACAATGAGCAGTTCTTC.

The V and J genes are TRBV6-5 and TRBJ1-3, with 7 positions matching TRBD1. CDR1 and CDR2 (germline): MNHEY, SVGAGI. The CDR3 sequence is 14 residues long. Unmatched junction bases numbered 7, after V lost 5 bases and J lost 6 bases. The CDR3 is CASSDRDTANTIYF. In DNA, the CDR3 is TGTGCCAGCAGTGACAGGGATACGGCAAACACCATATATTTT.

This rearrangement joins TRBV30 to TRBJ1-3, with TRBD1 matching over 8 bases. Trimming took 5 bases from V and 0 from J; bases not matched to a gene: 3. The CDR3 sequence is 14 residues long. Germline V CDR1 and CDR2: GTSNPN, SVGIG (reference sequence). CDR3 residues: CAWDTGGSGNTIYF. DNA of the CDR3: TGTGCCTGGGATACAGGGGGCTCTGGAAACACCATATATTTT.

This chain joins TRBV29-1 and TRBJ2-3, with D tentatively TRBD2 (5 bases). V lost 6 bases, J lost 5 bases, and 9 bases lay in between. This CDR3 region has 11 residues. The V gene's germline CDR1 is SQVTM and CDR2 ANQGSEA. For the CDR3, the DNA is TGCAGCGTAAAACGGGGAGATACGCAGTATTTT. Translated: CSVKRGDTQYF.

The chain has TRBV10-3 and TRBJ2-7; 8 bases are shared with TRBD1. There are 13 residues in the CDR3. The V gene end was trimmed by 7 bases and the J gene end by 4 bases; junction bases not matched to a gene: 6. From germline, CDR1 is ENHRY and CDR2 SYGVKD. CDR3 DNA sequence: TGTGCCATCACCTCAGGACAGGGTTACGAGCAGTACTTC. It codes for CAITSGQGYEQYF.

The J gene is TRBJ2-1, the V gene TRBV7-9, with 7 nucleotides matching TRBD1. V was pared by 3 bases and J by 7 bases, with 9 bases of the junction left unmatched. This CDR3 contains 15 residues. Germline CDR1 SEHNR, CDR2 FQNEAQ (reference sequence). CDR3 sequence reads: CASSFFQGVRNEQFF. CDR3 nucleotides: TGTGCCAGCAGCTTTTTCCAGGGGGTGAGGAATGAGCAGTTCTTC.

CDR3: CASSLRAAQPQHF. For the CDR3, the DNA is TGTGCCAGCAGCCTCAGGGCGGCTCAGCCCCAGCATTTT. The rearrangement joins TRBV12-3 or TRBV12-4 to TRBJ1-5, with a tentative D call TRBD1 (5 bases). There are 13 residues in the CDR3. The V and J ends lost 6 bases and 6 bases respectively, with 12 bases between them.

V and J are TRBV2 and TRBJ2-2; unclear D gene. Germline CDR1 reads SNHLY; CDR2 reads FYNNEI. V was cut by 2 bases and J by 3 bases, with 16 bases left in between. The CDR3 totals 17 residues. CDR3 sequence: CASSEITLSGYTGELFF. As DNA, the CDR3 is TGTGCCAGCAGTGAAATAACTCTGTCGGGCTACACCGGGGAGCTGTTTTTT.

This chain connects TRBV7-2 to TRBJ1-1; D is unclear. This CDR3 region has 15 residues. Deletions cut 1 base from V and 1 base from J, with 10 bases between. Germline V CDR1 and CDR2: SGHTA, FQGNSA. Here the CDR3 reads CASSLGVTQNTEAFF. For the CDR3, the DNA is TGTGCCAGCAGCTTAGGAGTAACGCAGAACACTGAAGCTTTCTTT.

The rearrangement uses TRBV10-2 and TRBJ1-4; D is ambiguous. The CDR3 extends over 14 amino acids. V shed 6 bases and J shed 6 bases, with 14 bases lying between them. Germline V gene data show CDR1 as WSHSY and CDR2 as SAAADI. CDR3 nucleotide sequence: TGCGCCAGCAGAGAGATGGGTGGATATGAAAAACTGTTTTTT. It codes for CASREMGGYEKLFF.

This chain joins TRBV27 and TRBJ2-4; 7 bases align to TRBD1. Per the germline V gene, CDR1 is MNHEY and CDR2 is SMNVEV (reference sequence). CDR3 size: 15 residues. The ends lost 5 bases at V and 6 bases at J; junction bases unmatched: 10. CDR3 bases: TGTGCCAGCAGTCCCAATTGGGCAGGGGGAAACATTCAGTACTTC. Its translation is CASSPNWAGGNIQYF.

CDR3 DNA: TGTGCCTGGAACATAGGGGGGAGCACCGGGGAGCTGTTTTTT. This encodes CAWNIGGSTGELFF. The chain couples TRBV30 to TRBJ2-2, with D perhaps matching TRBD1 or TRBD2 (6 bases each). This CDR3 spans 14 amino acids. Trimming removed 4 bases at V and 4 bases at J, with 13 bases between. CDR1 is GTSNPN and CDR2 is SVGIG in the germline V gene (reference sequence).

This chain uses TRBV5-1 with TRBJ2-1; TRBD2 aligns across 10 bases. Germline CDR1 SGHRS, CDR2 YFSETQ. The J segment lost 7 bases and the V segment lost 5 bases, leaving 12 bases of the junction unmatched. CDR3 length: 16 amino acids. The CDR3 nucleotides read TGCGCCAGCAGTCAGCTCACTAGCGGGGATAAAAATGAGCAGTTCTTC. The encoded protein is CASSQLTSGDKNEQFF.

The chain carries TRBV13 and TRBJ2-7; the match to TRBD2 covers 7 bases. Trimming cost V 5 bases and J 0 bases; bases outside gene matches: 7. The CDR3 consists of 15 residues. Germline V CDR1 and CDR2: PRHDT, FYEKMQ (reference sequence). The CDR3 region is CASSEGTGGSYEQYF. CDR3 coding DNA: TGTGCCAGCAGCGAAGGGACGGGGGGCTCCTACGAGCAGTACTTC.

The chain employs TRBV5-1 and TRBJ2-1; no clear D gene. Germline CDR1 and CDR2: SGHRS and YFSETQ. The CDR3 extends over 12 amino acids. Trimming shortened V by 0 bases and J by 9 bases, and 7 bases separated the two germline ends. Here the CDR3 reads CASSLEGSEQFF. The CDR3, as DNA: TGCGCCAGCAGCTTGGAAGGCTCTGAGCAGTTCTTC.

The V and J genes are TRBV12-3 or TRBV12-4 and TRBJ2-1, with TRBD1 as a possible D gene (6 bases). There are 13 residues in the CDR3. The V gene lost 5 bases and the J gene lost 8 bases, with 13 bases spanning the gap. CDR3 in amino acids: CASSGGKRDEQFF. CDR3 DNA: TGTGCCAGCAGTGGGGGCAAGAGGGATGAGCAGTTCTTC.

The rearrangement links TRBV6-2 or TRBV6-3 to TRBJ2-3; possibly TRBD2 for D (5 bases). Trimming stripped 6 bases from V and 1 base from J, with 11 bases between. The CDR3 runs 14 residues. Germline assignment: CDR1 MNHEY and CDR2 SVGEGT. CDR3: CASRSHGGTDTQYF. The CDR3 DNA is TGTGCCAGCAGGAGCCACGGGGGCACAGATACGCAGTATTTT.

The V call is TRBV6-5, the J call TRBJ1-2; TRBD1 might be the D (6 bases). The CDR3 is 13 residues long. V was trimmed by 6 bases and J by 7 bases, leaving 15 bases between them. Germline V gives CDR1 MNHEY, CDR2 SVGAGI. The CDR3 nucleotides read TGTGCCAGCAGCAGGGGCTCTATCTCTGGCTACACCTTC. Protein: CASSRGSISGYTF.

V and J are TRBV29-1 and TRBJ2-1, with D perhaps being TRBD1 or TRBD2 (6 bases each). The germline V gene has CDR1 SQVTM and CDR2 ANQGSEA. The length of the CDR3 is 15 residues. Trimming removed 7 bases from V and 5 bases from J, with 21 bases in between. Here the CDR3 reads CSDRVGGRDNNEQFF. CDR3 nucleotides: TGCAGCGATAGGGTTGGGGGGCGGGATAACAATGAGCAGTTCTTC.

The chain combines TRBV6-1 with TRBJ2-2, with a tentative D call TRBD2 (6 bases). Looked up from germline, CDR1 is MNHNS and CDR2 is SASEGT. This CDR3 region has 12 residues. The V and J ends lost 5 bases and 10 bases respectively, with 11 bases between them. The CDR3 loop reads CASSPEGAELFF. CDR3 DNA sequence: TGTGCCAGCAGTCCGGAGGGTGCGGAGCTGTTTTTT.

This clonotype was seen just once. The chain combines TRBV6-5 with TRBJ1-2; D gene ambiguous. Germline V gene sequence: CDR1 MNHEY, CDR2 SVGAGI. Trimming shortened V by 2 bases and J by 5 bases, and 9 bases separated the two germline ends. The CDR3 runs to 13 residues. CDR3 coding DNA: TGTGCCAGCAGTTACCAGATAGGTTATGGCTACACCTTC. Residues: CASSYQIGYGYTF.